This passage covers 6 T cell receptor beta chains from one sample sequenced in a study of Ad26.COV2.S vaccination and SARS-CoV-2 variants. Assay: immunoSEQ multiplex PCR; the TCRdb copy retains only in-frame clones and omits some. This table has about 350,000 clones, about 87% appearing once. The treatment: roughly 18 received Ad26.COV2.S at low or high dose, single or two shots; roughly five received placebo; per-sample allocation not given. Specimens were obtained on day 63 following the first vaccine or placebo injection. Sequenced here: peripheral blood, sampled in a trial of Ad26.COV2.S vaccine versus placebo. The receptors were gathered from a person aged 18-65 years who received the Ad26.COV2.S COVID-19 vaccine or a placebo.

V usage is TRBV9 and J usage is TRBJ1-6; D is unclear. V was clipped by 4 bases and J by 0 bases, with 8 bases between them. The CDR3 runs to 15 residues. The germline gives CDR1 SGDLS, CDR2 YYNGEE. CDR3 region: CASSSQSSYNSPLHF. Written as DNA, the CDR3 is TGTGCCAGCAGCTCACAGAGCTCCTATAATTCACCCCTCCACTTT. Drawing the rest from reference TRBV9 and TRBJ1-6, the complete variable domain is DSGVTQTPKHLITATGQRVTLRCSPRSGDLSVYWYQQSLDQGLQFLIQYYNGEERAKGNILERFSAQQFPDLHSELNLSSLELGDSALYFCASSSQSSYNSPLHFGNGTRLTVT.

This chain joins TRBV6-5 and TRBJ2-1; TRBD1 is a possible D gene (5 bases). V lost 2 bases, J lost 2 bases, and 10 bases lay in between. Germline CDR1 MNHEY, CDR2 SVGAGI. This CDR3 is built from 15 residues. The CDR3 DNA reads as TGTGCCAGCAGTTACACGCGGACACCCTACAATGAGCAGTTCTTC. Translated, it gives CASSYTRTPYNEQFF.

The gene calls are TRBV10-3 and TRBJ1-5, with D perhaps matching TRBD1 (6 bases). V was clipped by 10 bases and J by 7 bases, with 14 bases between them. Germline CDR1 is ENHRY and CDR2 is SYGVKD. The CDR3 spans 12 residues. CDR3 region: CATEGGGQPQHF. CDR3 nucleotides: TGTGCCACCGAGGGGGGTGGACAGCCCCAGCATTTT.

This chain links TRBV5-4 with TRBJ2-7; 9 nucleotides match TRBD1. Germline trimming cut 0 bases from V and 7 bases from J; bases unmatched to any gene: 11. The germline V gene has CDR1 SGHNT and CDR2 YYREEE (reference sequence). The CDR3 consists of 16 residues. CDR3 loop: CASSLGAGTGTSEQYF. DNA for the CDR3: TGTGCCAGCAGCTTGGGGGCCGGGACAGGGACTTCAGAGCAGTACTTC.

This clone was picked up a small number of times. The V call is TRBV11-3, the J call TRBJ2-2; D is unresolved. This CDR3 has 12 residues. Germline V gene sequence: CDR1 SGHNT, CDR2 YENEEA. Trimming shortened V by 6 bases and J by 5 bases, and 7 bases separated the two germline ends. CDR3 sequence (DNA): TGTGCCAGCAGACTCGGTACCGGGGAGCTGTTTTTT. This codes for CASRLGTGELFF. The variable domain in full, completed from reference TRBV11-3 and TRBJ2-2, reads EAGVVQSPRYKIIEKKQPVAFWCNPISGHNTLYWYLQNLGQGPELLIRYENEEAVDDSQLPKDRFSAERLKGVDSTLKIQPAELGDSAVYLCASRLGTGELFFGEGSRLTVL.

This chain uses TRBV6-5 with TRBJ1-1; D call uncertain. V lost 5 bases to trimming and J lost 2 bases, with 12 bases between them. This CDR3 has 14 residues. Germline V gene sequence: CDR1 MNHEY, CDR2 SVGAGI. CDR3 coding DNA: TGTGCCAGCAGTATGTCGGAAAAAAACACTGAAGCTTTCTTT. It codes for CASSMSEKNTEAFF.